This paragraph reports one T cell receptor (beta chain). The antigen is not known. This specimen comes from a study of CD8+ T cells in alopecia areata. Study background: Treated individuals took tofacitinib by mouth, 5 to 10 mg twice daily.

The study's findings and limits: Across lesional scalp, and particularly alopecia totalis/universalis, clonality surpassed that of normal scalp.

The sequencing template was cDNA reverse transcribed from extracted RNA. Only in-frame clones appear in the TCRdb table, and some are missing; sequencing was by immunoSEQ multiplex PCR. Of approximately 120,000 clones listed, 61% were seen once; the top ten hold 5% to 7%. Treatment noted: oral pan-JAK inhibitor, 5-10 mg twice daily. Alopecia areata patients had lesional scalp punch biopsies and peripheral blood taken from them. The CDR3 extends over 12 amino acids. CDR1 is GTSNPN, CDR2 SVGIG, per germline (reference sequence). The V end was cut by 4 bases, the J end by 4 bases, with 8 bases between. The sequencing here drew on CD4+ T cells sorted from blood, taken at week 4, from a patient treated with tofacitinib. This chain joins TRBV30 and TRBJ1-3; no definite D call. This clonotype was sampled from a human donor with alopecia areata. CDR3 residues: CAWTQLGNTIYF. The CDR3 nucleotides read TGTGCCTGGACACAACTGGGAAACACCATATATTTT.